The next 8 T cell receptor beta chains were all read from a single sample in a study of molecular identifiers for immune sequencing clone quantification. TCRdb re-called the PCR reads with MiXCR, one entry per CDR3 protein. Of about 510,000 distinct CDR3 sequences in the sample, around 23% were seen once. Sequenced material: naive CD8+ T cells from blood, with Jurkat cell RNA spiked in. Sample subset: FACS-sorted CD8+CD4-CCR7+CD45RA+ naive T cells. These receptors originate from a human donor in good health. Some libraries in this study had Jurkat cell RNA spiked in.

This clonotype has at least ten counts. This chain links TRBV29-1 with TRBJ1-3; a weak D match, TRBD1 (5 bases). This CDR3 is 15 amino acids long. From germline, CDR1 is SQVTM and CDR2 ANQGSEA. V dropped 4 bases and J dropped 2 bases, with 15 bases sitting between them. The CDR3 here is CSVGWGTDAGNTIYF. CDR3 DNA sequence: TGCAGCGTTGGTTGGGGGACGGACGCTGGAAACACCATATATTTT.

The sample holds a few counts of this clonotype. The chain uses TRBV5-6 and TRBJ1-1; 8 bases fit TRBD1. V lost 0 bases to trimming and J lost 0 bases; unmatched junction nucleotides: 7. The CDR3 covers 17 residues. CDR1 is SGHDT, CDR2 YYEEEE, per germline. The CDR3 DNA reads TGTGCCAGCAGCTTGGCGGGACAGGAGGTGATGAACACTGAAGCTTTCTTT. This gives the protein CASSLAGQEVMNTEAFF.

J is TRBJ1-5 and V is TRBV11-2; D is uncertain. The length of the CDR3 is 15 residues. Germline V gives CDR1 SGHAT, CDR2 FQNNGV. V was cut by 5 bases and J by 1 base, with 12 bases left in between. The CDR3 coding sequence is TGTGCCAGCAGCCCAGCCGGTGCGAGCAATCAGCCCCAGCATTTT. This translates into CASSPAGASNQPQHF.

Remarks on this clonotype: At one end the junction does not follow the germline gene, possibly because of a read error. The chain employs TRBV5-3 and TRBJ2-3; 12 nucleotides line up with TRBD1. TRBV5-3 is recorded as an ORF, its role being uncertain. The CDR3 has 15 residues. CDR3 in DNA: TGTGCCAGCAGCTTTGGGACAGGGGGCGCAGATACGCGGTATTTT. Amino acids: CASSFGTGGADTRYF.

As to this clonotype: A junction end diverges from the germline sequence, so it may reflect a read error. The rearrangement links TRBV7-9 to TRBJ1-4; unclear D gene. Germline V gives CDR1 SEHNR, CDR2 FQNEAQ (reference sequence). CDR3 size: 13 residues. CDR3 sequence reads: CASSLGRNEKPVF. The CDR3 bases are TGTGCCAGCAGCTTAGGCAGGAACGAAAAACCGGTTTTT.

This clonotype was counted a few times. This sequence joins TRBV4-1 and TRBJ2-3, with 7 bases that match TRBD2. The CDR3 covers 17 residues. After removal of 0 bases from V and 3 bases from J, the junction contained 9 bases not matched to a gene. Germline V gene data show CDR1 as MGHRA and CDR2 as YSYEKL. This chain's CDR3 is CASSQEVGGGGTDTQYF. The CDR3 nucleotides read TGCGCCAGCAGCCAAGAGGTGGGGGGGGGAGGAACAGATACGCAGTATTTT.

The chain recombines TRBV30 with TRBJ1-1; D unresolved. This CDR3 spans 13 amino acids. Trimming stripped 0 bases from V and 1 base from J, with 6 bases between. Germline V CDR1 and CDR2: GTSNPN, SVGIG (reference sequence). The CDR3 sequence is CAWSVRENTEAFF. For the CDR3, the DNA is TGTGCCTGGAGTGTACGAGAGAACACTGAAGCTTTCTTT.

This clonotype appeared a few times. A much larger clone lies a single base off, so this may be a read error. The rearrangement links TRBV7-2 to TRBJ2-3, with TRBD1 matching over 7 bases. The germline V gene encodes CDR1 SGHTA and CDR2 FQGNSA. This CDR3 comprises 15 residues. The chain's CDR3 is CASSYYRGSTATQYF. In DNA form, the CDR3 reads TGTGCCAGCAGCTACTACAGGGGTAGCACAGCTACGCAGTATTTT.